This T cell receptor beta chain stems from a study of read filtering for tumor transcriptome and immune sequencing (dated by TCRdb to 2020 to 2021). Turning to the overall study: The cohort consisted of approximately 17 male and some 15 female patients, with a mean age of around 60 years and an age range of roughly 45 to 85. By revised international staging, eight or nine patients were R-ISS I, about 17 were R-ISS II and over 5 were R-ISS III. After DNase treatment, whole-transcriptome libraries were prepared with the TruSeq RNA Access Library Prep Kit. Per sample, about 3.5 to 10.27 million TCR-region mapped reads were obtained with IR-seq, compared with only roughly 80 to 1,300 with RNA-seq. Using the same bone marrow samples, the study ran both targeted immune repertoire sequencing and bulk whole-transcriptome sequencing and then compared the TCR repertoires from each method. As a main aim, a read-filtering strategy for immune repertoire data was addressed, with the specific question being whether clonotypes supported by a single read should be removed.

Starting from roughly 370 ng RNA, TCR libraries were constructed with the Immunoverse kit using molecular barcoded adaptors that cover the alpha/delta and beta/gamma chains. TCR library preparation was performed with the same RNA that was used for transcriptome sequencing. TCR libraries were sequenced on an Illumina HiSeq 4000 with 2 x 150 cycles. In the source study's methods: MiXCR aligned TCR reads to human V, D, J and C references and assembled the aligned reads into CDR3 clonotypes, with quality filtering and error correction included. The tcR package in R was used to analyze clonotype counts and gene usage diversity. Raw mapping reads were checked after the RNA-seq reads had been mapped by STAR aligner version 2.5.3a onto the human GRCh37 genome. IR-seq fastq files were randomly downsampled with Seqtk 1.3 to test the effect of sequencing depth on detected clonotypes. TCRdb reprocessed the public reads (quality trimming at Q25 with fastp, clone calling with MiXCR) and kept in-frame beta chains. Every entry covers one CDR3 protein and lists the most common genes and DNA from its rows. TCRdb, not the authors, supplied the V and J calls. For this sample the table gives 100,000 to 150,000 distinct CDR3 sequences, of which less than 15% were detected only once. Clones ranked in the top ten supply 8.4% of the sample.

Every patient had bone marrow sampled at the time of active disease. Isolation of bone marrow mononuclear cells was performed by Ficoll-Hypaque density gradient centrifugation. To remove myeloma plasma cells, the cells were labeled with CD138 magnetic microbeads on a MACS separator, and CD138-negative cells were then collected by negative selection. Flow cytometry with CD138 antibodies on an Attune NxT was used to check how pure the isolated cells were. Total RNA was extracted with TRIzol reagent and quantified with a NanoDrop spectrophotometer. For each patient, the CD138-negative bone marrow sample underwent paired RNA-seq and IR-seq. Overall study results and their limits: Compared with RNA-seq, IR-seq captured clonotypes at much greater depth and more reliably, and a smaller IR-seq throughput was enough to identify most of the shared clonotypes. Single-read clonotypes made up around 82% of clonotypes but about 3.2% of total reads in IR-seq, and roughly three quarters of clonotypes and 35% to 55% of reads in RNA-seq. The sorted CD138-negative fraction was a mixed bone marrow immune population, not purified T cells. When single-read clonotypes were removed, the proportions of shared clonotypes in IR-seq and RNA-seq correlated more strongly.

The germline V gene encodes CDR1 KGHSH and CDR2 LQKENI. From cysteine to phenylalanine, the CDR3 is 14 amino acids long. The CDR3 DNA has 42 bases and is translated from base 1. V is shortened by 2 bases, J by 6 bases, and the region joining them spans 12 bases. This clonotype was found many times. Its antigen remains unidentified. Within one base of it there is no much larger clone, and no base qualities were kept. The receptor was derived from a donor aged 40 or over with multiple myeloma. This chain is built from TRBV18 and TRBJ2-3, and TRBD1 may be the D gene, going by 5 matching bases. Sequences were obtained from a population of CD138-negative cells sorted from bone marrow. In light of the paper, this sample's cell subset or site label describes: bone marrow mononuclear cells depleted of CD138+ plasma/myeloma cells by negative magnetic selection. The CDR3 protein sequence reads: CASSPTGASDTQYF. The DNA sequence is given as TGTGCCAGCTCACCAACAGGAGCCTCGGATACGCAGTATTTT.